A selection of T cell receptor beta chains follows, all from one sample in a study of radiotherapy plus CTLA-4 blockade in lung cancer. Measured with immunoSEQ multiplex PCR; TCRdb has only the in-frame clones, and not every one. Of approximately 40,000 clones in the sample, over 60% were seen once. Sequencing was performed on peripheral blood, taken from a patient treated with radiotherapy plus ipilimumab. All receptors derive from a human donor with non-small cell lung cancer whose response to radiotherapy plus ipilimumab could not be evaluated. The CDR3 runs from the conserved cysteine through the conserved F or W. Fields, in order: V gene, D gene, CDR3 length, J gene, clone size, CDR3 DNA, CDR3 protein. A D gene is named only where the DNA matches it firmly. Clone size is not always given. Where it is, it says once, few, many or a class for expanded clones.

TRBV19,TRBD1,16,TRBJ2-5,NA,TGTGCCAGTAGTATGCAAACGGGACAGTACCAAGAGACCCAGTACTTC,CASSMQTGQYQETQYF
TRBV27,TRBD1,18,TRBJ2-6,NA,TGTGCCAGCAGTTTGCCAACAGGGGTTCCCTCTGGGGCCAACGTCCTGACTTTC,CASSLPTGVPSGANVLTF
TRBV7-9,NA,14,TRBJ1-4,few,TGTGCCAGCAGCTCGGACCGGGGGAATGAAAAACTGTTTTTT,CASSSDRGNEKLFF
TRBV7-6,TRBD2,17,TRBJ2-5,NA,TGTGCCAGCAGCCCGGGGGTCCAGCGGGGGGGTTGGGAGACCCAGTACTTC,CASSPGVQRGGWETQYF
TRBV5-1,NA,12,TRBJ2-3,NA,TGCGCCAGCAGCTTGGAGCAAGATACGCAGTATTTT,CASSLEQDTQYF
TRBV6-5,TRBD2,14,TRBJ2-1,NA,TGTGCCAGCAGTCGATCTGGGACTAGCGGTGAGCAGTTCTTC,CASSRSGTSGEQFF
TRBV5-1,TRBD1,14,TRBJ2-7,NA,TGCGCCAGCAGCCCGGGGACAGGTGGAATCGAGCAGTACTTC,CASSPGTGGIEQYF
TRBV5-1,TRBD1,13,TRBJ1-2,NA,TGCGCCAGCAGCTCGGAACAGGGGCAGGGCTACACCTTC,CASSSEQGQGYTF
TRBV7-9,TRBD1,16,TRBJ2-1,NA,TGTGCCAGCAGCTTAGCAGACAGGGGAGGTCTCAATGAGCAGTTCTTC,CASSLADRGGLNEQFF
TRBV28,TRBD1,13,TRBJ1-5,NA,TGTGCCAGCAGGGGACAGATCAATCAGCCCCAGCATTTT,CASRGQINQPQHF
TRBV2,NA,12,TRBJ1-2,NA,TGTGCCACCGGAACGACAGGAGAAGGCTACACCTTC,CATGTTGEGYTF
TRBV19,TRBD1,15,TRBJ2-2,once,TGTGCCAGTAGTATTGTCACAGGGGGAACCGGGGAGCTGTTTTTT,CASSIVTGGTGELFF
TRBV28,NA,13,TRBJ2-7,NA,TGTGCCAGCAGAACCCCAGGGTTCTACGAGCAGTACTTC,CASRTPGFYEQYF
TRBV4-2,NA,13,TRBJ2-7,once,TGTGCCAGCAGCCAAAGACTAGTCGACGAGCAGTACTTC,CASSQRLVDEQYF
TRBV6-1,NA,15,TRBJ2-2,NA,TGTGCCAGCAGTGAAAGAGGAGGGAAAGTAGGGGAGCTGTTTTTT,CASSERGGKVGELFF
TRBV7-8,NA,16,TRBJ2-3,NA,TGTGCCAGCAGCTCCAACAGGGAAAGAGGCACAGATACGCAGTATTTT,CASSSNRERGTDTQYF
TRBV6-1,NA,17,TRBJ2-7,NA,TGTGCCAGCAGTGAGAGTTGGGACTCCCGGGCCCCCTACGAGCAGTACTTC,CASSESWDSRAPYEQYF
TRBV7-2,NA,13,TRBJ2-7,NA,TGTGCCAGCAGCTCCCAGGAATCCTACGAGCAGTACTTC,CASSSQESYEQYF
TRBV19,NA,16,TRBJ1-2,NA,TGTGCCAGTAGTATAGACGGCAGGGGTGCCGTCCGCGGCTACACCTTC,CASSIDGRGAVRGYTF
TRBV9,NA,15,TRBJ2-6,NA,TGTGCCAGCAGCGGGTGGGGAGCTGGGGCCAACGTCCTGACTTTC,CASSGWGAGANVLTF
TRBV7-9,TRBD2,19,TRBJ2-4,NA,TGTGCCAGCAGCTTTGGGCGGGGGGCCGCTCCTTTAGCCAAAAACATTCAGTACTTC,CASSFGRGAAPLAKNIQYF
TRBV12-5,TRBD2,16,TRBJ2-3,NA,TGTGCTAGTGGAAGGACGGGACTAGCAGGTACAGATACGCAGTATTTT,CASGRTGLAGTDTQYF
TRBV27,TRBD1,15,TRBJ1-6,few,TGTGCCAGCAGTTTACTAGACAGGGAGTGGTCACCCCTCCACTTT,CASSLLDREWSPLHF
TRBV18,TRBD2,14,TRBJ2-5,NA,TGTGCCAGCTCTGTAACGAGCGGGGAAGAGACCCAGTACTTC,CASSVTSGEETQYF
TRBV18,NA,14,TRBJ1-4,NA,TGTGCCAGCTCACCTTCGGCAGGAGGAGAAAAACTGTTTTTT,CASSPSAGGEKLFF
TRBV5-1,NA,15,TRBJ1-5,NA,TGCGCCAGCAGCTTGGCCGGGCAGGGGAGTCAGCCCCAGCATTTT,CASSLAGQGSQPQHF
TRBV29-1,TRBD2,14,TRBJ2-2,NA,TGCAGCGGGCTCGCGGGAGGGCCTGACGGGGAGCTGTTTTTT,CSGLAGGPDGELFF
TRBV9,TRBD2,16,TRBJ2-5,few,TGTGCCAGCAGCGTAGATGCCTTGGGACTAGGTGAGACCCAGTACTTC,CASSVDALGLGETQYF
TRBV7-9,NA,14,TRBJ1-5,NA,TGTGCCAGCAGCTTAGTCGGGGGAAATCAGCCCCAGCATTTT,CASSLVGGNQPQHF
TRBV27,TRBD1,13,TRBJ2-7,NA,TGTGCCAGCAGTTTCCGGGACAGCTACGAGCAGTACTTC,CASSFRDSYEQYF
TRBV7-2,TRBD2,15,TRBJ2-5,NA,TGTGCCAGCAGCTCGACTAGCGGGATCCGAGAGACCCAGTACTTC,CASSSTSGIRETQYF
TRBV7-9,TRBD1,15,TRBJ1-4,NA,TGTGCCAGCAGCCTCGGACAGGACAATAATGAAAAACTGTTTTTT,CASSLGQDNNEKLFF
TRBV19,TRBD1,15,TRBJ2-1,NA,TGTGCCAGTACCTACGACAGGGGGGCAGTCAATGAGCAGTTCTTC,CASTYDRGAVNEQFF
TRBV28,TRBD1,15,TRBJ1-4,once,TGTGCCAGCAGTCAACCGGGACAGGGGAGTGAAAAACTGTTTTTT,CASSQPGQGSEKLFF
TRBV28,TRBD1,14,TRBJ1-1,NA,TGTGCCAGCAGTTTGGGACAGGGGAACACTGAAGCTTTCTTT,CASSLGQGNTEAFF
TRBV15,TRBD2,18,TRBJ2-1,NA,TGTGCCACCAGCAGAGATATCGGCCTAGCGGGGGGGTACAATGAGCAGTTCTTC,CATSRDIGLAGGYNEQFF
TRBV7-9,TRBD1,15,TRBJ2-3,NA,TGTGCCAGCAGCGCAGGGGGTTGGAGCACAGATACGCAGTATTTT,CASSAGGWSTDTQYF
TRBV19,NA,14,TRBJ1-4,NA,TGTGCCAGTAGCGAGCGAGGGACTAATGAAAAACTGTTTTTT,CASSERGTNEKLFF
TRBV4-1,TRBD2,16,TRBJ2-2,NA,TGCGCCAGCAGCGGAGGACTAGCGGGAGGATCAGGGGAGCTGTTTTTT,CASSGGLAGGSGELFF
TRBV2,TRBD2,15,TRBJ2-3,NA,TGTGCCGTCACAGTGGGGAGCGGGACCACAGATACGCAGTATTTT,CAVTVGSGTTDTQYF
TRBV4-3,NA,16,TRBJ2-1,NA,TGCGCCAGCAGCCAAGAGGCTGCCAGGTCCTACAATGAGCAGTTCTTC,CASSQEAARSYNEQFF
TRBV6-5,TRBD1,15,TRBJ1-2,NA,TGTGCCAGCAGCCCATCGGGGGGACAGGGGTATGGCTACACCTTC,CASSPSGGQGYGYTF
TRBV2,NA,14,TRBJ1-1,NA,TGTGCCAGCAGTGTCAGGGTAATGAACACTGAAGCTTTCTTT,CASSVRVMNTEAFF
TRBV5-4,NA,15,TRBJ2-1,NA,TGTGCCAGCAGCTTGGGCGGCGCCCTGTACAATGAGCAGTTCTTC,CASSLGGALYNEQFF
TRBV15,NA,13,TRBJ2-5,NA,TGTGCCACCAGCAGAGACAGGGTGGAGACCCAGTACTTC,CATSRDRVETQYF
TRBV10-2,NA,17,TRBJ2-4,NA,TGCGCCAGCAGTGAGCCTGGACTCTCCATAGCCAAAAACATTCAGTACTTC,CASSEPGLSIAKNIQYF
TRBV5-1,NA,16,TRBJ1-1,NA,TGCGCCAGCAGCCCTACCTACAGGGTCCTAAGCACTGAAGCTTTCTTT,CASSPTYRVLSTEAFF
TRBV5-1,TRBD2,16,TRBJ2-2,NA,TGCGCCAGCAGCTTGGGACTAGCAATCGACACCGGGGAGCTGTTTTTT,CASSLGLAIDTGELFF
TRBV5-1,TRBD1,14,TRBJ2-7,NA,TGCGCCAGCAGCGGCCGGAACAGGGGGCTGGAGCAGTACTTC,CASSGRNRGLEQYF
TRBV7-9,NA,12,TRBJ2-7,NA,TGTGCCAGCAGCTTAGAAATCAACGAGCAGTACTTC,CASSLEINEQYF
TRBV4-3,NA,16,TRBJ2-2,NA,TGCGCCAGCAGCCAAGATCGGGGGATAGACACCGGGGAGCTGTTTTTT,CASSQDRGIDTGELFF
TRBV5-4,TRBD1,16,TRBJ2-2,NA,TGTGCCAGCAGCTTGGGCGGGACAGGGGGCACCGGGGAGCTGTTTTTT,CASSLGGTGGTGELFF
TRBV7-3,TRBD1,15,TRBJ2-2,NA,TGTGCCAGCAGGCCGGGGACAGGGCTCACCGGGGAGCTGTTTTTT,CASRPGTGLTGELFF